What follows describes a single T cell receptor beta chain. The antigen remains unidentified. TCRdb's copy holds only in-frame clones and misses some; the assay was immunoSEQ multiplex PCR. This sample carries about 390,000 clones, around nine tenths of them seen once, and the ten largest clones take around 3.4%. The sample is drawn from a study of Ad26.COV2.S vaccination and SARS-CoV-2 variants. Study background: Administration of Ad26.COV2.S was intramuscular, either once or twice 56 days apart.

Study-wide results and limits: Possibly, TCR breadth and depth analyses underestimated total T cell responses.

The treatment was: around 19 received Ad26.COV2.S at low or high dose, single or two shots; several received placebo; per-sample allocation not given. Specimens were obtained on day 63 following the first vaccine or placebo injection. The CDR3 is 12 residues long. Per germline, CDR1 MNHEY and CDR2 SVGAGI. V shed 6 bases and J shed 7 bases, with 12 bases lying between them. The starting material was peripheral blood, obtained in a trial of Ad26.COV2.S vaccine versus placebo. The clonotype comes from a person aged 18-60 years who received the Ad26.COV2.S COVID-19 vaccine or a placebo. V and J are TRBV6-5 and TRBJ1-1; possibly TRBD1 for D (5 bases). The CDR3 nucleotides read TGTGCCAGCAGCCGACAGTGGGGTGAAGCTTTCTTT. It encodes CASSRQWGEAFF.